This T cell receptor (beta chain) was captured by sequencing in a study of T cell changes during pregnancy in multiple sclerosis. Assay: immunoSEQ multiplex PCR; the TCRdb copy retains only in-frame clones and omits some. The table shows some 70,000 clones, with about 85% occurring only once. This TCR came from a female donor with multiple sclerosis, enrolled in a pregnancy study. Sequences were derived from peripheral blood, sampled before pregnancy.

The chain's CDR3 is CASSYEGGARGYTF. As DNA, the CDR3 is TGTGCCAGCAGCTACGAGGGGGGGGCGCGTGGCTACACCTTC. V and J are TRBV11-1 and TRBJ1-2; tentative D call: TRBD1 (6 bases). V lost 4 bases and J lost 7, with 16 bases in between. The CDR3 covers 14 residues. From germline, CDR1 is SGHAT and CDR2 FQDESV (reference sequence).